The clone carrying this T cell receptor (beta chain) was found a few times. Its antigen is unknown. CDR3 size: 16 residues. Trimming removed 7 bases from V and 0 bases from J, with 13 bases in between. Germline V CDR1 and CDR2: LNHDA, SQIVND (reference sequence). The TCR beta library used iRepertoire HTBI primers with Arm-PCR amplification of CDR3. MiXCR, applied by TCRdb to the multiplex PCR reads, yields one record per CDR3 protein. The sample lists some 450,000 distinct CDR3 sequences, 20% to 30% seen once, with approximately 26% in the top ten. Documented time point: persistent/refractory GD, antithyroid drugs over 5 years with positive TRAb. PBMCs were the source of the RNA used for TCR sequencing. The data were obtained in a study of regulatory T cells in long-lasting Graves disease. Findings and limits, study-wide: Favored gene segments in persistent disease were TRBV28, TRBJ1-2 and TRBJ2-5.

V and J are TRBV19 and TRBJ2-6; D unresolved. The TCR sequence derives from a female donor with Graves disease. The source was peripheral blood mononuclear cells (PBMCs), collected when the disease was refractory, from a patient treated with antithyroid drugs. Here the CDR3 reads CASIAPGTSGANVLTF. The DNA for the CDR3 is TGTGCCAGTATCGCCCCGGGCACCTCTGGGGCCAACGTCCTGACTTTC.